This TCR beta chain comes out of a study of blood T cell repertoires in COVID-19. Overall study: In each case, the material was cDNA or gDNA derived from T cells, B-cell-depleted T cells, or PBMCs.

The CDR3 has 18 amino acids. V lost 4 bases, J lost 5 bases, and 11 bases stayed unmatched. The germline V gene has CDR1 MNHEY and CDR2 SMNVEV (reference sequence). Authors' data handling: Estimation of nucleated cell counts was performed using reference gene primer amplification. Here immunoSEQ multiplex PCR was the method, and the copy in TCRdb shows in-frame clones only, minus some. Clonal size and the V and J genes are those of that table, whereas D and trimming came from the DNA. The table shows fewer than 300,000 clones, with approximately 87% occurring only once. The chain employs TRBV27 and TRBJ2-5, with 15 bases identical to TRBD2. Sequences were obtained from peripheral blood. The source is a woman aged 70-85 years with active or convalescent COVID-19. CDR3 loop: CASSSLGLAGGPGETQYF. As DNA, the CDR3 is TGTGCCAGCAGTTCCCTCGGACTAGCGGGAGGGCCGGGCGAGACCCAGTACTTC.